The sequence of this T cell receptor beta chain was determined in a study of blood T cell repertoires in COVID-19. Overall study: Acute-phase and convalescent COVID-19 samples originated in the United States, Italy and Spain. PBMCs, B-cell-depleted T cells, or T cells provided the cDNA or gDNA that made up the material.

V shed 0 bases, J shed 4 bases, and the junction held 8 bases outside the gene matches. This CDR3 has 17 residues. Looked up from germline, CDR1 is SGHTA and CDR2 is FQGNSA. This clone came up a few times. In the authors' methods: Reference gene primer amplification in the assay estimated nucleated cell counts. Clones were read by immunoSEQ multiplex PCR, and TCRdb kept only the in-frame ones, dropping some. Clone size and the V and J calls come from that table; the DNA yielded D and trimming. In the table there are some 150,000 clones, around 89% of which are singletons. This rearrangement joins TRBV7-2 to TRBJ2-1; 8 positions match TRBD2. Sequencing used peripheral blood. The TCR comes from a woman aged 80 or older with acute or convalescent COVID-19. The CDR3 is CASSLASLAGLYNEQFF. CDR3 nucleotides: TGTGCCAGCAGCTTAGCCTCATTAGCGGGGCTTTACAATGAGCAGTTCTTC.